A selection of T cell receptor beta chains follows, all from one sample in a study of T cells in Graves' hyperthyroidism and ophthalmopathy. Via MiXCR, TCRdb re-called the multiplex PCR reads, giving one row per CDR3 protein. The sample shows hundreds of thousands of distinct CDR3 sequences, more than 15% of them seen only once. Specimen: blood. Source of these receptors: a woman aged 18-29 years with Graves' hyperthyroidism. The CDR3 runs from the conserved cysteine through the conserved F or W. The D gene is left open where the match is weak. Rows may omit the clone size; those that give it use once, few, many or a size class.

J | V | D | size | DNA | CDR3
TRBJ2-1 | TRBV5-1 | TRBD1 | many | TGCGCCAGCAGCGGCGGGACAGGGGTTTTGTGGGAGCAGTTCTTC | CASSGGTGVLWEQFF
TRBJ1-1 | TRBV30 | NA | many | TGTGCCTGGAGTGGGCCAGGAGTGAACACTGAAGCTTTCTTT | CAWSGPGVNTEAFF
TRBJ2-5 | TRBV9 | TRBD1 | NA | TGTGCCAGCAGCGCTCCAGGGGGTACCCTGGGGACCCAGTACTTC | CASSAPGGTLGTQYF
TRBJ2-3 | TRBV2 | TRBD1 | NA | TGTGCCAGCAGACGTCCGGGACAGAGCACAGATACGCAGTATTTT | CASRRPGQSTDTQYF
TRBJ2-1 | TRBV15 | TRBD1 | NA | TGTGCCACCAGCAGGACTACAGGGGGCAATGAGCAGCTCTTC | CATSRTTGGNEQLF
TRBJ2-1 | TRBV2 | NA | many | TGTGCCAGCACCCTGGGGCTAGGGGGTGGAGAGGAGCAGTTCTTC | CASTLGLGGGEEQFF
TRBJ2-2 | TRBV19 | NA | many | TGTGCCAGTAGTATAGATCCCCGACAGGAGAACACCGGGGAGCTGTTTTTT | CASSIDPRQENTGELFF
TRBJ2-7 | TRBV6-1 | NA | many | TGTGCCAGCAGTTATTTCCAGACCGACTACGAGCAGTACTTC | CASSYFQTDYEQYF
TRBJ2-1 | TRBV4-1 | TRBD2 | many | TGCGCCAGCAGCCCCCTCCCGGGGAAACTAGCGCCTGGATGGAATGAGCAGTTCTTC | CASSPLPGKLAPGWNEQFF
TRBJ2-3 | TRBV5-1 | TRBD2 | many | TGCGCCAGCAGCGAAGGCGGGGGGACTTTGAGCACAGATACGCAGTATTTT | CASSEGGGTLSTDTQYF
TRBJ1-2 | TRBV19 | TRBD1 | NA | TGTGCCAGTAGCAACAAAGGGGGCCGACCGGGACTAACTTGGGGCTACACCTTC | CASSNKGGRPGLTWGYTF
TRBJ2-7 | TRBV4-1 | TRBD1 | few | TGCGCCAGCAGCCAAGATCGGGGACAGGCTACCTACGAGCAGTACTTC | CASSQDRGQATYEQYF
TRBJ2-1 | TRBV6-1 | TRBD2 | few | TGTGCCAGCGAGGCCGGGACTAGCGGGAGAAATGAGCAGTTCTTC | CASEAGTSGRNEQFF
TRBJ2-7 | TRBV30 | NA | many | TGTGCCTGGAGAAGGGACGGAACCTACGAGCAGTACTTC | CAWRRDGTYEQYF
TRBJ2-5 | TRBV6-1 | TRBD1 | many | TGTGCCAGCAGTCCGGGACAGGGTGGTAAAGAGACCCAGTACTTC | CASSPGQGGKETQYF
TRBJ1-5 | TRBV28 | NA | few | TGTGCCAGCAGCTCCGGGACAACAAGGGGGCAGCCCCAGCATTTT | CASSSGTTRGQPQHF
TRBJ1-5 | TRBV2 | NA | many | TGTGCCAGCAGTGAAGCGGGTCCGACAGGCTACAATCAGCCCCAGCATTTT | CASSEAGPTGYNQPQHF
TRBJ2-4 | TRBV30 | NA | many | TGTGCCTGGGGGAAAACGGGGAAAAACATTCAGTACTTC | CAWGKTGKNIQYF
TRBJ2-5 | TRBV3-1 | TRBD2 | NA | TGTGCCAGCGGGAGGGCCGTAGAGACCCAGTACTTC | CASGRAVETQYF
TRBJ2-1 | TRBV27 | NA | NA | TGTGCCAGCAGTTTATCAGGGGCACAGCCATACAATGAGCAGTTCTTC | CASSLSGAQPYNEQFF
TRBJ1-2 | TRBV19 | TRBD1 | few | TGTGCCAGTACGGACAGGGTCGGTGGCTATGGCTACACCTTC | CASTDRVGGYGYTF